Below are 19 T cell receptor beta chains sequenced from a single sample in a study of blood T cell repertoires in COVID-19. The data were produced by immunoSEQ multiplex PCR, yet TCRdb's version contains in-frame clones alone and is incomplete. This table holds about 160,000 clones, roughly 80% found once. What was sequenced was peripheral blood. Receptors were obtained from a woman older than 75 with acute or convalescent COVID-19.

V usage is TRBV11-3 and J usage is TRBJ2-5, with D tentatively TRBD2 (5 bases). Trimming pared 5 bases from V and 5 bases from J, leaving 9 bases between. This CDR3 region has 12 residues. Germline lookup yields CDR1 SGHNT and CDR2 YENEEA. CDR3 sequence (DNA): TGTGCCAGCAGCCGCGGGCGGGAGACCCAGTACTTC. Encoded protein: CASSRGRETQYF.

Here the CDR3 reads CASGPRGGGNTIYF. CDR3 sequence (DNA): TGTGCCAGCGGGCCAAGGGGAGGGGGAAACACCATATATTTT. The genes are TRBV5-4 and TRBJ1-3; D possibly corresponds to TRBD1 (5 bases). The CDR3 consists of 14 residues. Between the trimmed V and J ends, which lost 7 bases and 4 bases, there was a span of 15 bases. The germline gives CDR1 SGHNT, CDR2 YYREEE (reference sequence). The complete variable domain, with remaining parts taken from reference TRBV5-4 and TRBJ1-3, reads ETGVTQSPTHLIKTRGQQVTLRCSSQSGHNTVSWYQQALGQGPQFIFQYYREEENGRGNFPPRFSGLQFPNYSSELNVNALELDDSALYLCASGPRGGGNTIYFGEGSWLTVV.

The chain recombines TRBV29-1 with TRBJ2-5, with D possibly being TRBD1 (5 bases). Trimming removed 6 bases from V and 0 bases from J, with 8 bases in between. This CDR3 spans 12 amino acids. Per the germline V gene, CDR1 is SQVTM and CDR2 is ANQGSEA. The CDR3 nucleotides are TGCAGCGTCGACAGAAACCAAGAGACCCAGTACTTC. This gives the protein CSVDRNQETQYF.

This rearrangement joins TRBV5-4 to TRBJ2-5, with 10 bases fitting TRBD2. CDR1 is SGHNT and CDR2 is YYREEE in the germline V gene (reference sequence). This CDR3 is built from 16 residues. After removal of 4 bases from V and 4 bases from J, the junction contained 10 bases not matched to a gene. The CDR3 sequence is CASSPTGAGGRETQYF. As DNA, the CDR3 is TGTGCCAGCAGCCCTACTGGAGCGGGGGGGCGAGAGACCCAGTACTTC. Full variable domain (rest looked up from reference TRBV5-4 and TRBJ2-5): ETGVTQSPTHLIKTRGQQVTLRCSSQSGHNTVSWYQQALGQGPQFIFQYYREEENGRGNFPPRFSGLQFPNYSSELNVNALELDDSALYLCASSPTGAGGRETQYFGPGTRLLVL.

This chain uses TRBV30 with TRBJ1-1, with 7 bases that match TRBD1. Germline V gene lookup returns CDR1 GTSNPN and CDR2 SVGIG (reference sequence). Losses at the gene ends were 0 bases for V and 2 bases for J; bases not matched to a gene: 3. The CDR3 is made up of 14 amino acids. The CDR3 DNA reads as TGTGCCTGGAGTGTACCAGGGGGTAACACTGAAGCTTTCTTT. It translates to CAWSVPGGNTEAFF.

The CDR3 is CASSSGLSGNTIYF. DNA of the CDR3: TGCGCCAGCAGCTCTGGACTCTCTGGAAACACCATATATTTT. The chain links TRBV5-1 to TRBJ1-3; D is undetermined. V lost 3 bases to trimming and J lost 0 bases, with 7 bases between them. Germline V gives CDR1 SGHRS, CDR2 YFSETQ. The CDR3 has 14 amino acids.

This sequence joins TRBV27 and TRBJ1-2, with D unresolved. The CDR3 sequence is 11 residues long. Per germline, CDR1 MNHEY and CDR2 SMNVEV (reference sequence). Trimming took 5 bases from V and 5 from J, leaving 6 bases between them. The CDR3 nucleotides are TGTGCCAGCAGTCCCGGGTATGGCTACACCTTC. Residues: CASSPGYGYTF.

The V gene is TRBV5-1, the J gene TRBJ2-3; D unclear. The CDR3 totals 14 residues. The V gene lost 0 bases and the J gene lost 2 bases, with 7 bases spanning the gap. Germline V gives CDR1 SGHRS, CDR2 YFSETQ. Written as DNA, the CDR3 is TGCGCCAGCAGCTTGGAACTATCCACAGATACGCAGTATTTT. Translating gives CASSLELSTDTQYF. Filled out from reference TRBV5-1 and TRBJ2-3, the complete variable domain reads KAGVTQTPRYLIKTRGQQVTLSCSPISGHRSVSWYQQTPGQGLQFLFEYFSETQRNKGNFPGRFSGRQFSNSRSEMNVSTLELGDSALYLCASSLELSTDTQYFGPGTRLTVL.

The J gene is TRBJ2-2, the V gene TRBV18; TRBD1 agrees at 9 bases. V dropped 1 base and J dropped 5; count of bases not matched to a gene: 8. This CDR3 is 17 amino acids long. Looked up from germline, CDR1 is KGHSH and CDR2 is LQKENI. The CDR3 loop reads CASSPLMTGGKTGELFF. In DNA form, the CDR3 reads TGTGCCAGCTCACCACTCATGACAGGGGGAAAGACCGGGGAGCTGTTTTTT. Full variable domain (rest looked up from reference TRBV18 and TRBJ2-2): NAGVMQNPRHLVRRRGQEARLRCSPMKGHSHVYWYRQLPEEGLKFMVYLQKENIIDESGMPKERFSAEFPKEGPSILRIQQVVRGDSAAYFCASSPLMTGGKTGELFFGEGSRLTVL.

The chain is built from TRBV6-5 and TRBJ1-1, with 7 bases identical to TRBD1. CDR3 size: 13 residues. CDR1 and CDR2 (germline): MNHEY, SVGAGI. Trimming removed 6 bases from V and 3 bases from J; junction bases left unmatched: 4. The CDR3 loop reads CASRGQPYTEAFF. In DNA, the CDR3 is TGTGCCAGCAGGGGACAGCCATACACTGAAGCTTTCTTT.

The rearrangement uses TRBV9 and TRBJ2-2, with 10 bases lining up with TRBD1. Trimming at V came to 0 bases and at J to 4 bases, leaving 3 bases not matched to a gene. CDR1 is SGDLS and CDR2 is YYNGEE in the germline V gene. The CDR3 extends over 16 amino acids. CDR3 sequence (DNA): TGTGCCAGCAGCGTAGGACAGGGGGCGGGCACCGGGGAGCTGTTTTTT. It codes for CASSVGQGAGTGELFF.

The chain joins TRBV28 to TRBJ2-7; TRBD2 agrees at 10 bases. Looked up from germline, CDR1 is MDHEN and CDR2 is SYDVKM. With 4 bases clipped from V and 0 bases from J, the junction kept 6 bases outside the gene matches. This CDR3 region has 16 residues. As DNA, the CDR3 is TGTGCCAGCAGTTACCCACTAGCGGGACCCTCCTACGAGCAGTACTTC. Translation: CASSYPLAGPSYEQYF.

The chain has TRBV11-3 and TRBJ2-7; 9 bases map to TRBD1. V shed 2 bases, J shed 5 bases, and the junction held 4 bases outside the gene matches. This CDR3 spans 14 amino acids. Germline CDR1 reads SGHNT; CDR2 reads YENEEA. The chain's CDR3 is CASSLRTGVHEQYF. The CDR3 nucleotides read TGTGCCAGCAGCTTACGGACAGGGGTCCACGAGCAGTACTTC.

This clone has only a few counts. The chain recombines TRBV6-5 with TRBJ1-3, with no clear D. Germline V gene lookup returns CDR1 MNHEY and CDR2 SVGAGI. Trimming removed 8 bases at V and 0 bases at J, with 11 bases between. This CDR3 contains 14 residues. The CDR3 here is CASASVNSGNTIYF. CDR3 in DNA: TGTGCCAGCGCGTCTGTCAACTCTGGAAACACCATATATTTT.

V usage is TRBV6-5 and J usage is TRBJ1-1, with no clear D. CDR1 is MNHEY and CDR2 is SVGAGI in the germline V gene. The CDR3 totals 13 residues. The V end lost 6 bases, the J end lost 6 bases, and 14 bases lay between the germline ends. The CDR3 DNA follows: TGTGCCAGCAGCGAGGGTGGGTTACCTGAAGCTTTCTTT. It yields the protein CASSEGGLPEAFF.

This clone occurred a few times. The CDR3 DNA reads TGTGCCAGCAGCTTGGTTCGGAGAAACTATGGCTACACCTTC. Encoded protein: CASSLVRRNYGYTF. The genes are TRBV5-5 and TRBJ1-2; D remains ambiguous. The V gene's germline CDR1 is SGHKS and CDR2 YYEKEE (reference sequence). The CDR3 has 14 residues. The ends were cut back, 0 bases at V and 2 bases at J, with 8 bases in the middle.

The chain employs TRBV20-1 and TRBJ2-3; D unclear. Trimming stripped 3 bases from V and 5 bases from J, with 9 bases between. The length of the CDR3 is 12 residues. CDR1 is DFQATT, CDR2 SNEGSKA, per germline (reference sequence). CDR3 loop: CSASGSGDTQYF. The CDR3 DNA reads as TGCAGTGCTAGTGGGTCGGGAGATACGCAGTATTTT.

V usage is TRBV7-8 and J usage is TRBJ2-5, with TRBD1 matching over 10 bases. The V and J ends lost 5 bases and 2 bases, in that order; junction bases with no gene match: 8. Germline assignment: CDR1 SGHVS and CDR2 FQNEAQ. This CDR3 is 16 amino acids long. As DNA, the CDR3 is TGTGCCAGCAGCCATCACGGGACAGGGGTTCAAGAGACCCAGTACTTC. It codes for CASSHHGTGVQETQYF.

This clone was seen only once. This chain connects TRBV6-5 to TRBJ2-1; TRBD2 matches at 16 bases. The CDR3 contains 15 residues. In germline, CDR1 is MNHEY, CDR2 SVGAGI. V trimming: 6 bases; J trimming: 9 bases; junction bases outside the gene matches: 5. The CDR3 loop reads CASSTGTSGGGEQFF. CDR3 DNA: TGTGCCAGCAGCACCGGGACTAGCGGGGGGGGTGAGCAGTTCTTC.